These 8 T cell receptor beta chains were all obtained from the same sample, sequenced in a study of T cell repertoires in cytomegalovirus infection. TCRdb re-called the reads with MiXCR, one entry per CDR3 protein. The sample lists about 110,000 distinct CDR3 sequences; about 30% were seen once. What these receptors recognize is not known. The input for sequencing was CD8+ T cells from cultured PBMCs, taken from culture after CMV antigen stimulation. These receptors were obtained from a human donor in good health (CMV status not recorded). Some clones in this sample may be carry-over from other donors' samples.

In this sample, this clonotype turned up many times. The V call is TRBV24-1, the J call TRBJ2-2, with D possibly matching TRBD2 (5 bases). Germline V lookup: CDR1 KGHDR, CDR2 SFDVKD. There are 15 residues in the CDR3. Trimming took off 0 bases at V and 2 bases at J, with 6 bases between the two ends. The CDR3 DNA sequence: TGTGCCACCAGTGATTTGGAGGGTAACACCGGGGAGCTGTTTTTT. Translating it yields CATSDLEGNTGELFF.

This chain links TRBV15 with TRBJ1-4; D is unresolved. Deletions cut 1 base from V and 0 bases from J, with 12 bases between. Per germline, CDR1 LNHNV and CDR2 YYDKDF (reference sequence). This CDR3 is 17 amino acids long. The CDR3 coding sequence is TGTGCCACCAGCAGAGTAATCGTGGGCGCAACTAATGAAAAACTGTTTTTT. Encoded protein: CATSRVIVGATNEKLFF.

This clonotype appeared once. Relative to the germline gene, one junction end is altered; a read error may explain this. The chain couples TRBV4-1 to TRBJ1-2; tentatively, D is TRBD1 (5 bases). This CDR3 contains 14 residues. Germline V gene lookup returns CDR1 MGHRA and CDR2 YSYEKL. The CDR3 bases are TGTGCCAGCAGCCAAGAGAGGGGATCCTATGGCTACACCTTC. Its protein product is CASSQERGSYGYTF.

This clonotype showed up many times. The gene calls are TRBV20-1 and TRBJ2-7; TRBD2 aligns across 8 bases. The germline V gene has CDR1 DFQATT and CDR2 SNEGSKA (reference sequence). The CDR3 runs to 15 residues. The junction had 6 bases not matched to a gene; V was cut back by 2 bases and J by 0 bases. The CDR3 reads CSARFAGGSSYEQYF. CDR3 coding DNA: TGCAGTGCTAGATTCGCGGGGGGCTCCTCCTACGAGCAGTACTTC.

V gene TRBV9 combines with J gene TRBJ2-1, with a tentative D call TRBD2 (5 bases). CDR1 and CDR2 from the germline V gene are SGDLS and YYNGEE. CDR3 length equals 14 residues. V lost 3 bases and J lost 3, with 10 bases in between. This CDR3 reads CASSASGNYNEQFF. Written as DNA, the CDR3 is TGTGCCAGCAGCGCCTCCGGGAACTACAATGAGCAGTTCTTC.

Only a few counts were recorded for this clonotype. The genes are TRBV6-6 and TRBJ2-3; the match to TRBD1 covers 10 bases. This CDR3 is 17 amino acids long. Germline CDR1 and CDR2: MNHNY and SVGAGI (reference sequence). With 0 bases clipped from V and 4 bases from J, the junction kept 7 bases outside the gene matches. CDR3 sequence: CASSYSGATGGADTQYF. Here the CDR3 DNA reads TGTGCCAGCAGTTACTCTGGGGCGACAGGGGGCGCAGATACGCAGTATTTT.

This clonotype has just a few counts. This chain uses TRBV12-3 or TRBV12-4 with TRBJ1-1; D possibly corresponds to TRBD1 (6 bases). This CDR3 comprises 14 residues. V lost 5 bases, J lost 2 bases, and 12 bases lay in between. The CDR3 DNA sequence: TGTGCCAGCAGTGCAGGACAGCTCAACACTGAAGCTTTCTTT. Encoded protein: CASSAGQLNTEAFF.

The chain combines TRBV7-6 with TRBJ1-3; D gene ambiguous. The CDR3 runs 14 residues. The germline V and J ends were trimmed by 2 bases and 7 bases, with 12 bases remaining between them. CDR1 and CDR2 from the germline V gene are SGHVS and FNYEAQ. CDR3 sequence (DNA): TGTGCCAGCAGCTTATTATCCCCCGGGAACACCATATATTTT. Translated, it gives CASSLLSPGNTIYF.